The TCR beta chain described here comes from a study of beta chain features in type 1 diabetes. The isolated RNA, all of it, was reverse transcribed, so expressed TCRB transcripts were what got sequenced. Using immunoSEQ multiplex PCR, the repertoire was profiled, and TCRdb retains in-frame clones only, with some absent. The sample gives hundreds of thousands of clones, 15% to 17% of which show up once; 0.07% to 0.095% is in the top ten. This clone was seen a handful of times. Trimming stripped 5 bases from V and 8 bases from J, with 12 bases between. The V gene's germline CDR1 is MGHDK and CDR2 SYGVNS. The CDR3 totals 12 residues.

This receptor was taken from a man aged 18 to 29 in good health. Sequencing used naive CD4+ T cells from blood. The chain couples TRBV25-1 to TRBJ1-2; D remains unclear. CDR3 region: CASSPGSGGYTF. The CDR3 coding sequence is TGTGCCAGCAGTCCGGGTTCGGGCGGCTACACCTTC.